Included here is one T cell receptor beta chain sequence, with context. The sample's treatment: preoperative locoregional IRX-2 cytokine immunotherapy. Patients received preoperative, locoregional IRX-2 cytokine immunotherapy in a phase Ib study. Sequencing was performed with immunoSEQ multiplex PCR; in TCRdb, only in-frame clones are kept and a portion is missing. The sample holds approximately 98,000 clones, 80% to 90% seen once. The V gene lost 3 bases and the J gene lost 7 bases, with 13 bases spanning the gap. Germline-derived CDR1 and CDR2 are WSHSY and SAAADI. The CDR3 sequence is 14 residues long. The data originate from a study of preoperative IRX-2 immunotherapy in early breast cancer.

Sequencing used tumor tissue, obtained after IRX-2 immunotherapy. J is TRBJ1-5 and V is TRBV10-2; unclear D gene. The receptor's source is a human donor with breast cancer. The CDR3 DNA follows: TGCGCCAGCAGTGATTCGAGGGCCCGGCAGCCCCAGCATTTT. Protein product: CASSDSRARQPQHF.